The 11 T cell receptor beta chains below were found in one sample sequenced in a study of blood T cells in healthy people across ages. Alongside a J-beta primer mix, a sample-barcoded 5' primer served in a second PCR lasting roughly 7 to 12 cycles. TCRdb re-analysed the 5' RACE reads in MiXCR, keeping a single row per CDR3 protein. Of around 970,000 distinct CDR3 sequences in the sample, roughly 51% were seen once. The specimen sequenced was blood. The receptors were sampled from an older woman in good health.

There are many counts of this clonotype. The genes are TRBV9 and TRBJ2-1, with 7 bases aligning to TRBD2. Per the germline V gene, CDR1 is SGDLS and CDR2 is YYNGEE. CDR3 length: 15 amino acids. The V segment lost 4 bases and the J segment 2 bases; nucleotides outside the gene matches: 6. Here the CDR3 reads CASSLGTSAYNEQFF. In DNA, the CDR3 is TGTGCCAGCAGCCTGGGAACTAGCGCCTACAATGAGCAGTTCTTC.

The rearrangement uses TRBV20-1 and TRBJ2-1, with D perhaps TRBD2 (5 bases). The CDR3 extends over 18 amino acids. The V gene lost 0 bases and the J gene lost 0 bases, with 18 bases spanning the gap. Germline loops: CDR1 DFQATT, CDR2 SNEGSKA (reference sequence). The CDR3, as DNA: TGCAGTGCTAGAGATCTTCACAGCGGTCTAAGCTCCTACAATGAGCAGTTCTTC. It is translated as CSARDLHSGLSSYNEQFF.

The chain couples TRBV5-1 to TRBJ2-6, with D uncertain. CDR3 length: 15 residues. Germline lookup yields CDR1 SGHRS and CDR2 YFSETQ. Trimming took off 3 bases at V and 2 bases at J, with 9 bases between the two ends. The CDR3 sequence: CASSSVLAGANVLTF. The CDR3 DNA reads as TGCGCCAGCAGCTCCGTTCTTGCTGGGGCCAACGTCCTGACTTTC.

The chain combines TRBV5-4 with TRBJ2-4; 7 bases match TRBD2. The J call is doubtful: the DNA matches TRBJ2-7 better. This CDR3 spans 14 amino acids. Germline assignment: CDR1 SGHNT and CDR2 YYREEE (reference sequence). DNA of the CDR3: TGTGCCACCGGGGGAGTGGGAGGGAGCTACGAGCAGTACTTC. Protein sequence: CATGGVGGSYEQYF.

This clonotype was seen just once. The chain carries TRBV20-1 and TRBJ2-5, with D tentatively TRBD1 (5 bases). Germline assignment: CDR1 DFQATT and CDR2 SNEGSKA (reference sequence). V lost 5 bases to trimming and J lost 2 bases, with 15 bases between them. The CDR3 runs 14 residues. CDR3 nucleotides: TGCAGTGCTCGCCGAGCAGGGAAACAAGAGACCCAGTACTTC. It codes for CSARRAGKQETQYF.

This clonotype was counted between two and nine times. J is TRBJ2-7 and V is TRBV20-1; D gene unclear. CDR3 length equals 15 residues. Germline V gives CDR1 DFQATT, CDR2 SNEGSKA (reference sequence). V dropped 0 bases and J dropped 2 bases, with 14 bases sitting between them. Here the CDR3 reads CSARDRSASAYEQYF. The DNA of the CDR3 is TGCAGTGCTAGAGATCGATCTGCGTCCGCCTACGAGCAGTACTTC.

The chain employs TRBV20-1 and TRBJ2-3, with 11 bases fitting TRBD2. J gave up 4 bases and V 0 bases, and 6 bases lay outside the gene matches. Per the germline V gene, CDR1 is DFQATT and CDR2 is SNEGSKA (reference sequence). This CDR3 has 16 amino acids. This CDR3 is CSARDFRLAGPDTQYF. CDR3 in DNA: TGCAGTGCTAGAGATTTCAGACTAGCGGGGCCAGATACGCAGTATTTT.

For the CDR3, the DNA is TGTGCCAGCAATCCCGGGACTGTCCCGAAAAAACTGTTTTTT. It codes for CASNPGTVPKKLFF. The rearrangement links TRBV6-1 to TRBJ1-4; D may be TRBD1 (5 bases). Between the trimmed V and J ends, which lost 7 bases and 9 bases, there was a span of 18 bases. Per the germline V gene, CDR1 is MNHNS and CDR2 is SASEGT. This CDR3 is built from 14 residues.

This rearrangement joins TRBV7-8 to TRBJ2-7, with D perhaps TRBD2 (6 bases). The CDR3 runs to 15 residues. V was cut by 4 bases and J by 6 bases, with 19 bases left in between. Germline-derived CDR1 and CDR2 are SGHVS and FQNEAQ. For the CDR3, the DNA is TGTGCCAGCAGCTCATCAGCGGGCTGGGGCGCCGAGCAGTACTTC. This gives the protein CASSSSAGWGAEQYF.

The chain carries TRBV10-1 and TRBJ1-1; TRBD1 agrees at 7 bases. The germline gives CDR1 WNHNN, CDR2 SYGVQD (reference sequence). Unmatched junction bases numbered 4, after V lost 4 bases and J lost 5 bases. The CDR3 extends over 13 amino acids. The CDR3 loop is CASSGGTETEAFF. CDR3 DNA sequence: TGCGCCAGCAGTGGAGGGACAGAAACTGAAGCTTTCTTT.

This rearrangement joins TRBV20-1 to TRBJ2-3; no firm D call. Germline lookup yields CDR1 DFQATT and CDR2 SNEGSKA (reference sequence). This CDR3 has 15 residues. With 3 bases removed from V and 2 bases from J, the gap between germline ends came to 15 bases. The CDR3 region is CSASPLHFDTDTQYF. Written as DNA, the CDR3 is TGCAGTGCTAGCCCTCTACATTTTGACACAGATACGCAGTATTTT.